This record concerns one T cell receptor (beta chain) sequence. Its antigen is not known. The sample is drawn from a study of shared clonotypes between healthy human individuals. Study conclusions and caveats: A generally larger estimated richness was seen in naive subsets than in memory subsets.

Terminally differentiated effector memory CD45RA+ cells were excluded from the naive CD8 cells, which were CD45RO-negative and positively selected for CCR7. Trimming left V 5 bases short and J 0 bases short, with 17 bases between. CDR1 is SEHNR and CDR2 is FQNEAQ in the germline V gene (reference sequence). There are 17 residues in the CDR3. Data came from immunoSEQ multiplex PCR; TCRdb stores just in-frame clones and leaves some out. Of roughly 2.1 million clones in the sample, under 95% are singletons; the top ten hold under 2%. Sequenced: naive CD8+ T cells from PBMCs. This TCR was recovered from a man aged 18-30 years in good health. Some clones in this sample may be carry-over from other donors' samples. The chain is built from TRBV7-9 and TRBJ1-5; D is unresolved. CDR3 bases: TGTGCCAGCAGCGGTCAGTCAGCCCTTTATAGCAATCAGCCCCAGCATTTT. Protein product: CASSGQSALYSNQPQHF.